This T cell receptor beta chain was sequenced during a study of cytomegalovirus exposure and HLA in healthy donors. Researchers ran the PCR with 60 Vbeta and 13 Jbeta primers. The assay was immunoSEQ multiplex PCR, and TCRdb's table has in-frame clones only and misses some. The table shows 120,000 or so clones, with roughly 75% occurring only once. This clone appeared many times. The antigen is unknown. Notes on the study in general: A later analysis linked 15,000 to 20,000 TCR beta sequences to HLA alleles at 0.05 false discovery rate.

V lost 0 bases, J lost 1 base, and 7 bases lay in between. There are 14 residues in the CDR3. Germline CDR1 reads SGHDT; CDR2 reads YYEEEE. This chain links TRBV5-6 with TRBJ1-1, with D unresolved. The TCR sequence derives from a woman aged 45-59 years in good health and CMV-seronegative. Sequencing was performed on PBMCs. The CDR3 protein is CASSLAGANTEAFF. CDR3 sequence (DNA): TGTGCCAGCAGCTTGGCCGGAGCGAACACTGAAGCTTTCTTT.